This T cell receptor beta chain was found in a study of blood T cells in healthy people across ages. The study's findings and limits: Versus aged donors, long-lived donors had higher diversity and more naive CD4+ cells. Unsorted PBMCs prevented conclusive naive versus antigen-experienced comparison. Among T cells, TCR beta diversity per million cells dropped roughly linearly as age rose.

A J-beta primer mix and a sample-barcoded 5' primer were used in a second PCR of about 7 to 12 cycles. Using its own MiXCR run on the 5' RACE reads, TCRdb lists one record per CDR3 protein. The sample records 1.5 million to 2 million distinct CDR3 sequences, 40% to 55% being singletons. This clonotype was observed a handful of times. No antigen is known for it. The germline CDR1 and CDR2 sequences are MNHNY and SVGAGI (reference sequence). V gave up 5 bases and J gave up 4 bases; unmatched junction bases: 4. The CDR3 spans 14 residues. This TCR was recovered from a woman aged 40 to 50 in good health. The rearrangement uses TRBV6-6 and TRBJ2-7; TRBD1 matches at 11 bases. The specimen sequenced was blood. The CDR3 spells CASSRTGGWYEQYF. CDR3 nucleotide sequence: TGTGCCAGCAGTCGGACAGGGGGCTGGTACGAGCAGTACTTC.